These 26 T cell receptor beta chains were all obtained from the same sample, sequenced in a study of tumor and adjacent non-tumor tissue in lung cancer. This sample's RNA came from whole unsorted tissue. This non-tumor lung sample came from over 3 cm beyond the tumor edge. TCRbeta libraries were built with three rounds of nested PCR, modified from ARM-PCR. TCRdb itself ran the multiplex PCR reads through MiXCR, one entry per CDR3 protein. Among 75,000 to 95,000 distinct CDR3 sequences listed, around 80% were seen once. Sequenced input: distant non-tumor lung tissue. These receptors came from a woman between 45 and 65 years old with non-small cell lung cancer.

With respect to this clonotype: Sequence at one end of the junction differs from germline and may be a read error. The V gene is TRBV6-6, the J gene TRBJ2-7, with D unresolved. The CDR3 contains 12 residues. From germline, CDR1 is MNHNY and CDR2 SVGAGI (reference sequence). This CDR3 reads CAGSYSLTEQYF. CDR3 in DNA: TGTGCCGGCAGTTACTCGTTGACCGAGCAGTACTTC.

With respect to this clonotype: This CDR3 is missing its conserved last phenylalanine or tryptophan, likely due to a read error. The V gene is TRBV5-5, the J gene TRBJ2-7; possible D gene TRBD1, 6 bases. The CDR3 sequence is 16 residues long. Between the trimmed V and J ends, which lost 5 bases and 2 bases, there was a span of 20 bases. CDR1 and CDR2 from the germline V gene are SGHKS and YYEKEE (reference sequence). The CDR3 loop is CASRFSIFNRAYEQYL. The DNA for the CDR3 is TGTGCCAGCAGGTTCTCCATTTTCAACAGGGCCTACGAGCAGTACTTA.

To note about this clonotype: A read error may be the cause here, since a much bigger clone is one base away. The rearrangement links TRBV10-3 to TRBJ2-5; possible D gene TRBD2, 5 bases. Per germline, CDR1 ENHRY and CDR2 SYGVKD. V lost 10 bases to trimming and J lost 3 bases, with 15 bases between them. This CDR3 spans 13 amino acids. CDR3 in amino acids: CATLTRGKETQYF. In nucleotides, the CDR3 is TGTGCCACCTTGACTCGGGGAAAAGAGACCCAGTACTTC.

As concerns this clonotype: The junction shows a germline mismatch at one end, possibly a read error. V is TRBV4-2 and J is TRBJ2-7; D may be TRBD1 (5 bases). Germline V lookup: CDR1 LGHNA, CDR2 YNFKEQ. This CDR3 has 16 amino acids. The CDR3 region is CTSSHAVGAVSYEQYF. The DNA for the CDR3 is TGTACCAGCAGCCATGCAGTAGGGGCGGTCTCCTACGAGCAATACTTC.

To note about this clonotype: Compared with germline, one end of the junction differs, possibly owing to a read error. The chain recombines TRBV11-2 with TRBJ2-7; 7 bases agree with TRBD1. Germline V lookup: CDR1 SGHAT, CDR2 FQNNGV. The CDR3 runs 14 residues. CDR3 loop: CASNLARDSHEQYF. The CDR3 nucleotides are TGTGCCAGCAACTTAGCTAGGGACAGCCACGAGCAGTACTTC.

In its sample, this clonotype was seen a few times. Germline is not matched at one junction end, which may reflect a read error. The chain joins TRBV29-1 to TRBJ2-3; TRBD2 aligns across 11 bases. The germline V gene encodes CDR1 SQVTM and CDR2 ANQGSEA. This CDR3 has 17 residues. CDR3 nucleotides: TGCAGTGTTGAAGACCCTAGCGGGAGGCCGGGAGCAGATACGCAGTATTTT. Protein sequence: CSVEDPSGRPGADTQYF.

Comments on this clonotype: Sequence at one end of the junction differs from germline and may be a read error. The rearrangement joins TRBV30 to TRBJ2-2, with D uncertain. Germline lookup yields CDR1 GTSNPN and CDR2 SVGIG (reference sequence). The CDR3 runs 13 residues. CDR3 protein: CAWRHWTAEGLFF. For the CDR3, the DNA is TGTGCCTGGAGGCACTGGACCGCCGAAGGGCTGTTTTTC.

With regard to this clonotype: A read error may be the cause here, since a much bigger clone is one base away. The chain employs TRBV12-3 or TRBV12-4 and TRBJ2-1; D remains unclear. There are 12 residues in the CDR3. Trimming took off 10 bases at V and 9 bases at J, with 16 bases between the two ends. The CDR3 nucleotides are TGTGCCACCACTCCCGAAGAAGGTGAGCAGTTCTTC. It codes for CATTPEEGEQFF.

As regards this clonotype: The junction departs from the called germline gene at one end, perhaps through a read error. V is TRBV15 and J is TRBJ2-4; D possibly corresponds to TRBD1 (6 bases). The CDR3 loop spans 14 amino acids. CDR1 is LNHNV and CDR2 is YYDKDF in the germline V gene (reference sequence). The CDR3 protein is CATCRDQGKNIQYF. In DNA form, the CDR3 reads TGTGCCACCTGCAGAGACCAGGGGAAAAACATTCAGTACTTC.

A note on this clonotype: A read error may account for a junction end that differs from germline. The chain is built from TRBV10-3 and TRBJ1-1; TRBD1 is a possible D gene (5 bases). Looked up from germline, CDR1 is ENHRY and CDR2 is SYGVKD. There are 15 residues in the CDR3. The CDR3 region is CTISGGRDGVTEAFF. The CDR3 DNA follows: TGTACCATCAGTGGGGGAAGGGATGGGGTCACTGAAGCTTTCTTT.

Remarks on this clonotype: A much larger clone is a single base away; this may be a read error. DNA for the CDR3: TGTGCCAGCAGCTTAGTAAGAGGACATACGCAGTATTTT. This codes for CASSLVRGHTQYF. This chain joins TRBV7-2 and TRBJ2-3, with unresolved D. Per the germline V gene, CDR1 is SGHTA and CDR2 is FQGNSA. The CDR3 is 13 residues long. V was trimmed by 1 base and J by 7 bases, leaving 9 bases between them.

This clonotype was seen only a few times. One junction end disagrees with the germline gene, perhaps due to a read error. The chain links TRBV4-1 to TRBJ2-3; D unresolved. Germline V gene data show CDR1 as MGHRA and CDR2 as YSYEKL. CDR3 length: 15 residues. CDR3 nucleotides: TGCGACAGCAGCCTCATGGAGTTTTCTACGGATACGCAGTATTTT. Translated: CDSSLMEFSTDTQYF.

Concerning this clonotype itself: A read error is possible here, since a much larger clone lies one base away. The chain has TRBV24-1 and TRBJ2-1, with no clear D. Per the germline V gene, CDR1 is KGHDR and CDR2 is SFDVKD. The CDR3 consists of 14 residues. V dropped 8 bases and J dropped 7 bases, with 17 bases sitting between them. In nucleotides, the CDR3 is TGTGCCACCAATGGTAACCTGGAAAGTAATGAGCAGTTCTTC. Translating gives CATNGNLESNEQFF.

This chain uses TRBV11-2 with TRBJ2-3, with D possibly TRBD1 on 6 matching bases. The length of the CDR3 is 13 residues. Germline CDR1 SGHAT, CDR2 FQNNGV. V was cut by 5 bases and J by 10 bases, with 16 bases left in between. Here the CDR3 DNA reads TGTGCCAGCAGCACAGGGTCGGAGGATGCGCAGTATTTT. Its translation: CASSTGSEDAQYF.

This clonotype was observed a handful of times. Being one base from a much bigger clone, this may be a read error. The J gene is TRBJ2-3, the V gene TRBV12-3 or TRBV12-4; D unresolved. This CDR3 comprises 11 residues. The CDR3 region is CASSLIDTRYF. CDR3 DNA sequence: TGTGCCAGCAGTTTGATAGATACGCGGTATTTT.

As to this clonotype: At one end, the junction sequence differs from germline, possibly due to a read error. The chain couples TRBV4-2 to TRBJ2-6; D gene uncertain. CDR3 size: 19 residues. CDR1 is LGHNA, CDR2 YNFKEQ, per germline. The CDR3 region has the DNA TGTGCCAGCAGTCAAGGCTTGGGATCGAGTTTCGGGGGGGCCAACGTCCTGACTTTC. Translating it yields CASSQGLGSSFGGANVLTF.

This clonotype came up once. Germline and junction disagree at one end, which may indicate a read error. CDR3 nucleotide sequence: TGTGCCAGCGGGGACCCGGGGCTAGCGGACGCCTCGAAGACCAGGGAGCTTTTTTTT. Its protein is CASGDPGLADASKTRELFF. V and J are TRBV6-2 or TRBV6-3 and TRBJ2-2; TRBD2 aligns across 7 bases. This CDR3 contains 19 residues. Germline CDR1 MNHEY, CDR2 SVGEGT.

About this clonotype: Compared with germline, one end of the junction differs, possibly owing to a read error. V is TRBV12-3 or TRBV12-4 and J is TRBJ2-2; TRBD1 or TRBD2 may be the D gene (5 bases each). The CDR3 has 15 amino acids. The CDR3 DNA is TGTGTCAGCAGTTTGACATGGTTGGACACCGGGGAGATGTTTTTT. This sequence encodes CVSSLTWLDTGEMFF.

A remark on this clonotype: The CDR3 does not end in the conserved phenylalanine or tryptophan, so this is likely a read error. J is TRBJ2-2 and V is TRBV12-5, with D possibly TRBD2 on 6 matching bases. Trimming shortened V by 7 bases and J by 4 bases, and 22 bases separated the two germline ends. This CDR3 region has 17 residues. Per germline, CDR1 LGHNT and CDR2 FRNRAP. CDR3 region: CASDSARSGDPTGELFY. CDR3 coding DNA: TGTGCTAGTGATTCGGCTCGTAGCGGAGACCCCACCGGGGAGCTGTTTTAT.

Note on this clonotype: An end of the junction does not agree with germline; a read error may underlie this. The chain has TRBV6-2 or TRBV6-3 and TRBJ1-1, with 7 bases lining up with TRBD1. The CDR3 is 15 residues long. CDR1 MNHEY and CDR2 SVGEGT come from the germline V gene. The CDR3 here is CASSQGGTLDTGAFF. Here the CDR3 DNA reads TGTGCCAGCAGTCAGGGGGGGACTCTGGACACTGGAGCTTTCTTT.

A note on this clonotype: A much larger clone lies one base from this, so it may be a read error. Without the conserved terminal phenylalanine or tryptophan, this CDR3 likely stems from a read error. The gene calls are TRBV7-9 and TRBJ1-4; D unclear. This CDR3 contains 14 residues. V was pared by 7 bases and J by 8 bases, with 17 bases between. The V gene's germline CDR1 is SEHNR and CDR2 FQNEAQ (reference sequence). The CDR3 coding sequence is TGTGCCAGCACCTCCCCGGGATTTAGCGAAAAACTGTTTTCT. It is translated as CASTSPGFSEKLFS.

CDR3 protein: CASSDSTTNTQYF. CDR3 bases: TGTGCCAGCAGTGACTCAACTACAAATACGCAGTATTTT. The chain links TRBV6-4 to TRBJ2-3; D is undetermined. CDR3 length: 13 amino acids. Trimming removed 0 bases from V and 7 bases from J, with 8 bases in between. The germline V gene encodes CDR1 MRHNA and CDR2 SNTAGT.

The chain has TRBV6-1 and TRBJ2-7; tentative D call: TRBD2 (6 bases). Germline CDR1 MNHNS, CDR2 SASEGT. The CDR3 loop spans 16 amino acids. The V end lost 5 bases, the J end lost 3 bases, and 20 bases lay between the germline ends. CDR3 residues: CASSPAVVGGNYEQYF. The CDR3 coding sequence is TGTGCCAGCAGTCCCGCTGTAGTGGGCGGGAACTACGAGCAGTACTTC.

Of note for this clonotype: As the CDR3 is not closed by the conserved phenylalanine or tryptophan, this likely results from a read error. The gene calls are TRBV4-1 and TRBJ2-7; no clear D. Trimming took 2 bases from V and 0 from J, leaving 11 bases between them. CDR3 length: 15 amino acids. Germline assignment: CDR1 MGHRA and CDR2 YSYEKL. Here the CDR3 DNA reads TGCGCCAGCAGCCAAACTCTCACACACTCCTACGAGCAGTACCTC. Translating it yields CASSQTLTHSYEQYL.

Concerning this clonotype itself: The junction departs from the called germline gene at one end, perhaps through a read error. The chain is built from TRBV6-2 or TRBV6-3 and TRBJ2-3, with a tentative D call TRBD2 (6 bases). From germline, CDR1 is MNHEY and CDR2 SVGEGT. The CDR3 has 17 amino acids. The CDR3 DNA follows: TGTGCCAGTAGTTACCCTGGGACGGGAGCCTACACAGATACGCAGTATTTT. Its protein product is CASSYPGTGAYTDTQYF.

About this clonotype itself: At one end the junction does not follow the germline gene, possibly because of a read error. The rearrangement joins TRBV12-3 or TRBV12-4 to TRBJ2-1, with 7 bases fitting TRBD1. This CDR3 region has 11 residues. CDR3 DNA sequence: TGTGCCAGCAGTTTAGGGGACAGACCATTATTC. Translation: CASSLGDRPLF.